This TCR beta chain came from a study of response to subunit inactivated influenza vaccine. Only a few counts were recorded for this clonotype. TCRdb fed the RT-PCR reads into MiXCR, producing one record per CDR3 protein. The sample gives about 620,000 distinct CDR3 sequences, roughly 12% of which show up once; more than 9.5% is in the top ten. Trimming removed 3 bases at V and 3 bases at J, with 18 bases between. This CDR3 spans 17 amino acids. Germline CDR1 and CDR2: KGHDR and SFDVKD. The sample was also linked to a second study, of T cells expressing NK-cell markers. From that paper: Making the TCR beta cDNA relied on 5'RACE template switching with UMIs.

This clonotype was sampled from a man in his fifties who received an inactivated influenza vaccine. The rearrangement joins TRBV24-1 to TRBJ2-3; D might be TRBD1 (6 bases). Here the sequenced sample was PBMCs from blood, taken on the day of vaccination. The CDR3 here is CATSDGGLRPGTDTQYF. The CDR3, as DNA: TGTGCCACCAGTGATGGGGGCCTCCGCCCAGGGACAGATACGCAGTATTTT.